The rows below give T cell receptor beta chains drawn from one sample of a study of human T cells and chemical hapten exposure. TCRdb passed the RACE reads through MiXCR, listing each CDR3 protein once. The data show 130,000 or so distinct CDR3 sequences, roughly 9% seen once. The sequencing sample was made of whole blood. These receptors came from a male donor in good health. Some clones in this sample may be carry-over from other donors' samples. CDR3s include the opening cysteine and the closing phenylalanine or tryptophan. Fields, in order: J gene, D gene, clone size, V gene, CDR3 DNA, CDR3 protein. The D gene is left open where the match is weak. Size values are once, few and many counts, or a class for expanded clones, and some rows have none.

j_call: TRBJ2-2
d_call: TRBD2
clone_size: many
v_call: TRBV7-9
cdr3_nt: TGTGCCAGCAGCCCCCCTAGCGGGACGAACACCGGGGAGCTGTTTTTT
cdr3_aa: CASSPPSGTNTGELFF

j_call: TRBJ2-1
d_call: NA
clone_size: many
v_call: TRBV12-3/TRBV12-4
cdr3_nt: TGTGCCAGCAGTTTAAGGGTTGATGGGGAGAGCTCCTACAATGAGCAGTTCTTC
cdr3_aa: CASSLRVDGESSYNEQFF

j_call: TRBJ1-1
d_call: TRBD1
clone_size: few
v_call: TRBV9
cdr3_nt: TGTGCCAGCAGCGCCGGGACAGGGTCCACTGAAGCTTTCTTT
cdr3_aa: CASSAGTGSTEAFF

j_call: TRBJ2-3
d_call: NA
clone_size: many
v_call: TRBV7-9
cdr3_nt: TGTGCCAGCAGCTTCGCGGGAAGCACAGATACGCAGTATTTT
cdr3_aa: CASSFAGSTDTQYF

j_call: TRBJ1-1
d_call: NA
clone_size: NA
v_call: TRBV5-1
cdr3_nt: TGCGTCAGCAGCCAGACACCGATGAACACTGAAGCTTTCTTT
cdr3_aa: CVSSQTPMNTEAFF

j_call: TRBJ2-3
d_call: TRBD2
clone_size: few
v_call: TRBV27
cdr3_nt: TGTGCCAGCAGTTCCGGGTATGAGGCGGGGGGCACAGATACGCAGTATTTT
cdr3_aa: CASSSGYEAGGTDTQYF

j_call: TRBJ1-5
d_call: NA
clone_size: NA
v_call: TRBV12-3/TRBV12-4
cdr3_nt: TGTGCCAGCACCCCTCGAGGGAATCAGCCCCAGCATTTT
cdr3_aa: CASTPRGNQPQHF

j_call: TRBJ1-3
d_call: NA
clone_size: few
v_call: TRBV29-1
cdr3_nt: TGCAGCGTTGACTTCGCGGGCTCTGGAAACACCATATATTTT
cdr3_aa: CSVDFAGSGNTIYF

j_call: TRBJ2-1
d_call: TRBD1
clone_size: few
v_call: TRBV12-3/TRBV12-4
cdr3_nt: TGTGCCAGCAGTTTGTATCTGGGGACAGGGGGCAGTGAGCAGTTCTTC
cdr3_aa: CASSLYLGTGGSEQFF

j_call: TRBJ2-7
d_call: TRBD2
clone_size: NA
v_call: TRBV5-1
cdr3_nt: TGCGCCAGCAGCTCCGGGACTAGCGGGAGGGCCGGGGAGCAGTACTTC
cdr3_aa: CASSSGTSGRAGEQYF

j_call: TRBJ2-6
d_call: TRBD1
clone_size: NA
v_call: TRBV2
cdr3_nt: TGTGCCAGCAGTGTGCAGGGGGTAACTCTGGCCAACGTCCTGACTTTC
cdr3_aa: CASSVQGVTLANVLTF

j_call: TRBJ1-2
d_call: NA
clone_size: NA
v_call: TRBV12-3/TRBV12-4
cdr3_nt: TGTGCCAGCAGACGCACTTTTCGATATGGCTACACCTTC
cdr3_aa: CASRRTFRYGYTF

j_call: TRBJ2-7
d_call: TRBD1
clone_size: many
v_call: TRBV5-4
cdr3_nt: TGTGCCAGCGGGACAGGGGGGACCTCCTACGAGCAGTACTTC
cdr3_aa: CASGTGGTSYEQYF

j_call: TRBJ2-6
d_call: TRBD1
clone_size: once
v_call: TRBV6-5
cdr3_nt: TGTGCCAGCACCGACAGGGTCATAATCTCTGGGGCCAACGTCCTGACTTTC
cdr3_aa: CASTDRVIISGANVLTF

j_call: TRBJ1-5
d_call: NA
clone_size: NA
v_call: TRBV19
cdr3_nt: TGTGCCAGTAGTATACAGGCTTTCGGGAATCAGCCCCAGCATTTT
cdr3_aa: CASSIQAFGNQPQHF

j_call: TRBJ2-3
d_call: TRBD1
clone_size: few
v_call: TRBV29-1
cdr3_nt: TGCAGCGCCCTGACAGGGGGCGCGGCAGATACGCAGTATTTT
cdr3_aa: CSALTGGAADTQYF

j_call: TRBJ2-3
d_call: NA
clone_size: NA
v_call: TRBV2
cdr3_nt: TGTGTCAGCGGACGGTGGGGCACAGATACGCAGTATTTT
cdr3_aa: CVSGRWGTDTQYF

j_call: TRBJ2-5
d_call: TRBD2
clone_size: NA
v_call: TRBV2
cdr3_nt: TGTGCCAGCACCCCTCAACCCAGTCTAGCGGGAGGAGAGACCCAGTACTTC
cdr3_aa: CASTPQPSLAGGETQYF

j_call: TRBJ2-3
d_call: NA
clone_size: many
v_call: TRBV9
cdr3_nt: TGTGCCAGCAGCGTAGCCGCGACAGATACGCAGTATTTT
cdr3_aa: CASSVAATDTQYF

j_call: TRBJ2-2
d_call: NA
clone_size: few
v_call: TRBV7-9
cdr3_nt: TGTGCCAGCAGCCGAAGTGTCGGGGAGCTGTTTTTT
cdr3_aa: CASSRSVGELFF

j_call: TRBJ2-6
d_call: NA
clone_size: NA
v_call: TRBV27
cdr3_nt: TGTGCCAGCAGTTTACTTTTAGGGAGGCAGGGCTCTGGGGCCAACGTCCTGACTTTC
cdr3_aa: CASSLLLGRQGSGANVLTF

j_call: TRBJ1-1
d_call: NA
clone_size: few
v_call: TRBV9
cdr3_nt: TGTGCCAGCAGCGTAGTAACGGGGTTGAACACTGAAGCTTTCTTT
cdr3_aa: CASSVVTGLNTEAFF

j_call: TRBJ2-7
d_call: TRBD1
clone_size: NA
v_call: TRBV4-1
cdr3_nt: TGCGCCAGCAGCCAAGAGGACAGGGAAGGATCCTACGAGCAGTACTTC
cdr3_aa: CASSQEDREGSYEQYF

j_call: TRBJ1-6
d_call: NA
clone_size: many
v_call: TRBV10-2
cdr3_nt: TGCGCCAGCAGTGAAGGGCCGGGGCGTTCACCCCTCCACTTT
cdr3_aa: CASSEGPGRSPLHF